This TCR beta chain derives from a study of blood T cell repertoires in COVID-19. This table comes from immunoSEQ multiplex PCR, and its TCRdb copy is limited to in-frame clones, with some not included. Found here are about 350,000 clones, about 92% of them singletons; the top ten hold 3% to 4%. V lost 9 bases, J lost 0 bases, and 10 bases stayed unmatched. The CDR3 is 16 amino acids. Germline loops: CDR1 MNHEY, CDR2 SMNVEV (reference sequence). This chain uses TRBV27 with TRBJ2-2; 7 nucleotides agree with TRBD1. The origin of this receptor is a woman aged 55 to 70 with COVID-19, enrolled during active disease. Sequenced input: peripheral blood. The CDR3 loop reads CASSSGRGPNTGELFF. CDR3 DNA: TGTGCCAGTTCCTCGGGAAGGGGGCCGAACACCGGGGAGCTGTTTTTT.